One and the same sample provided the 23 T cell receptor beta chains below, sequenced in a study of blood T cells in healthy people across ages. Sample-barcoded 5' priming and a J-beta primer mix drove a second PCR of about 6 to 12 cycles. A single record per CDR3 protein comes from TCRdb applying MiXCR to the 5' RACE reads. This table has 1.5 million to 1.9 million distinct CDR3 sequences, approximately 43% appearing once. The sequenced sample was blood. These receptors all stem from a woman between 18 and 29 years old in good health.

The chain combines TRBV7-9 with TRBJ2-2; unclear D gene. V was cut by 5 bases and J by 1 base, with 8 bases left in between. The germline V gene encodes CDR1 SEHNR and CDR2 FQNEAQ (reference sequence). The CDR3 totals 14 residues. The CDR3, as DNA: TGTGCCAGCAGCCGACACCAGAACACCGGGGAGCTGTTTTTT. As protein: CASSRHQNTGELFF.

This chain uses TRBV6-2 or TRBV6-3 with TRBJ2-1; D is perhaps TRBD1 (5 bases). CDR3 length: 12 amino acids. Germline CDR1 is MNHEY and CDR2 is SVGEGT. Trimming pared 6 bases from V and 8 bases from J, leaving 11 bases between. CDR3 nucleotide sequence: TGTGCCAGCAGGTACAGGATCCATGAGCAGTTCTTC. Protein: CASRYRIHEQFF.

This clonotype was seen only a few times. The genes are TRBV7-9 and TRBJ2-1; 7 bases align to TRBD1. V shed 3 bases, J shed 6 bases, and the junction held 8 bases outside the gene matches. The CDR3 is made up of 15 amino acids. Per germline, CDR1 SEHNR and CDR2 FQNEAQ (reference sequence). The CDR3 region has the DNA TGTGCCAGCAGCTTGAACGAGGGGACAGCCAATGAGCAGTTCTTC. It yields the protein CASSLNEGTANEQFF.

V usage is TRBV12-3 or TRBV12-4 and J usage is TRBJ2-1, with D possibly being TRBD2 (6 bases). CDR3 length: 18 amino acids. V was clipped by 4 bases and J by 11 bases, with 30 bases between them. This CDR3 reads CASSSRYLSGGTVDKQFF. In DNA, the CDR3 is TGTGCCAGCAGTTCCCGCTATCTATCCGGGGGAACCGTCGATAAGCAGTTCTTC.

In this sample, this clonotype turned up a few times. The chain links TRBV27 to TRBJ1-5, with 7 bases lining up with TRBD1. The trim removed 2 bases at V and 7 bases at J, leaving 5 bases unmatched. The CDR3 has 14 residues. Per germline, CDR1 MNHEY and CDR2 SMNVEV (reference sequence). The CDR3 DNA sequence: TGTGCCAGCAGTTTAGGAGGGGGCCCCCAGCCCCAGCATTTT. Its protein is CASSLGGGPQPQHF.

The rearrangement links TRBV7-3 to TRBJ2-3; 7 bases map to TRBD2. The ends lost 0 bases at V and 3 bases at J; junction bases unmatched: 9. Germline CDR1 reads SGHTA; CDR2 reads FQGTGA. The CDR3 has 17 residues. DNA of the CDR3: TGTGCCAGCAGCTTAACCGGTCCCGGGAGGTTTACAGATACGCAGTATTTT. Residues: CASSLTGPGRFTDTQYF.

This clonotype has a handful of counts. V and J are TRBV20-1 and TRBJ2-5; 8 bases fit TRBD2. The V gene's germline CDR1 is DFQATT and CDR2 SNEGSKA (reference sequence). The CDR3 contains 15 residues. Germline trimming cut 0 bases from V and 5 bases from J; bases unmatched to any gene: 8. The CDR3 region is CSARDVGLAAETQYF. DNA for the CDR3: TGCAGTGCTAGAGATGTTGGACTAGCTGCGGAGACCCAGTACTTC.

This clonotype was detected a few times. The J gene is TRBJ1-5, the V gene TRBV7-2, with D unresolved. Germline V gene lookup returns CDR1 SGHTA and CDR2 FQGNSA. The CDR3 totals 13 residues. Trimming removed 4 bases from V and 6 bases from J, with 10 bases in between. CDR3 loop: CASSSPRSQPQHF. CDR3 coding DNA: TGTGCCAGCAGCTCACCTCGAAGTCAGCCCCAGCATTTT.

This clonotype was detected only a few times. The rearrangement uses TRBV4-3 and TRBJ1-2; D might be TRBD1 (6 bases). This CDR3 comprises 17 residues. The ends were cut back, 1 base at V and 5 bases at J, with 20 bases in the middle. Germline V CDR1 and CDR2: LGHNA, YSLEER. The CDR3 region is CASSQGRETGELYGYTF. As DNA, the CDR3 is TGCGCCAGCAGCCAAGGAAGGGAGACAGGAGAGCTTTATGGCTACACCTTC.

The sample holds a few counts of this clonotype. CDR3 residues: CASSYLGQDYGYTF. The CDR3 bases are TGTGCCAGCAGTTATCTCGGACAGGACTATGGCTACACCTTC. The chain combines TRBV7-9 with TRBJ1-2; 7 bases align to TRBD1. Germline assignment: CDR1 SEHNR and CDR2 FQNEAQ (reference sequence). This CDR3 has 14 residues. V dropped 6 bases and J dropped 3; count of bases not matched to a gene: 7.

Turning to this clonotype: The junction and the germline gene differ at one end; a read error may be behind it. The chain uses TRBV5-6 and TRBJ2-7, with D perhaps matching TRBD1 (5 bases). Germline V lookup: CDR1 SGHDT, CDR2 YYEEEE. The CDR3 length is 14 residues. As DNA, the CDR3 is TGTGCCAGCAGCTTGGGGACAACCTCCTCCGAGCAGTACTTC. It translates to CASSLGTTSSEQYF.

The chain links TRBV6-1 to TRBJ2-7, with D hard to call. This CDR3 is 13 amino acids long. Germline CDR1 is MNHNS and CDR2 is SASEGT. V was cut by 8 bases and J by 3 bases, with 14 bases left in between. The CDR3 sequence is CASGPRGIYEQYF. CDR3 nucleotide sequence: TGTGCCAGCGGCCCCAGAGGCATCTACGAGCAGTACTTC.

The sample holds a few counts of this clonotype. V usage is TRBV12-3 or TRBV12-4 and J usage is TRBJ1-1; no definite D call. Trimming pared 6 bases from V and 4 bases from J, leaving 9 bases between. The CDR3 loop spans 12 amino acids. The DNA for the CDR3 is TGTGCCAGCAGGGCGGGGAGCACTGAAGCTTTCTTT. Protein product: CASRAGSTEAFF.

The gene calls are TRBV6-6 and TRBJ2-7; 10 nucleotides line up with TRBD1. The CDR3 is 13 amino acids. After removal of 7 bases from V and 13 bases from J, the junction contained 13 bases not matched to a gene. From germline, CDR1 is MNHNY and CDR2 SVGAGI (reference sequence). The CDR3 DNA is TGTGCCAGCAAACCCGGGACAGGGGCCCCCTCTTACTTC. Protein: CASKPGTGAPSYF.

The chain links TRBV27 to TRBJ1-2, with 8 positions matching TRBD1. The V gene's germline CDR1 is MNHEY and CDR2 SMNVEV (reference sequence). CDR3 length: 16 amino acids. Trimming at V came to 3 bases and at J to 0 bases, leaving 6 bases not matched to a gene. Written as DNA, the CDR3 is TGTGCCAGCAGTTTTGAGGCAGGGGGCTCTAACTATGGCTACACCTTC. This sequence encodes CASSFEAGGSNYGYTF.

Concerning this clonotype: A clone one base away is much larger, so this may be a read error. The CDR3 sequence is CASTVRGNDNEQYF. The CDR3 DNA reads TGTGCCAGCACTGTCAGGGGTAACGACAATGAGCAGTACTTC. The rearrangement joins TRBV6-6 to TRBJ2-7; D possibly corresponds to TRBD1 (6 bases). This CDR3 has 14 amino acids. V gave up 7 bases and J gave up 7 bases, with 20 bases separating them. The germline gives CDR1 MNHNY, CDR2 SVGAGI (reference sequence).

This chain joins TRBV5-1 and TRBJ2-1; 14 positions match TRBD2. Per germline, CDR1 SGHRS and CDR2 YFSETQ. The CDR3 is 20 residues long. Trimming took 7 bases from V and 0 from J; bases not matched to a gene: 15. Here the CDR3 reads CASAPSGTSGGHSSYNEQFF. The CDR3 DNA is TGCGCCAGCGCCCCGTCCGGGACTAGCGGGGGCCATAGCTCCTACAATGAGCAGTTCTTC.

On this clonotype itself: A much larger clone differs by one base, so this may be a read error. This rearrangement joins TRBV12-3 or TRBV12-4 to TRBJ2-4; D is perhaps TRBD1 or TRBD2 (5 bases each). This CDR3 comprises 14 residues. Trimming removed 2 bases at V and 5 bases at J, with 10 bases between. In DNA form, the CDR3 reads TGTGCCAGCAGTTTAAACGGGGCCGAAAACATTCAGTACTTC. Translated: CASSLNGAENIQYF.

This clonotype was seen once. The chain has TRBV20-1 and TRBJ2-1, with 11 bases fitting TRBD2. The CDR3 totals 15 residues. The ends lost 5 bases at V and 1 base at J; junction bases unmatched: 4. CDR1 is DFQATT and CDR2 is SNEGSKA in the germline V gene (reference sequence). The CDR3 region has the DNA TGCAGTGCTGGAGGGACTAGCGGTTCCTACAATGAGCAGTTCTTC. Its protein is CSAGGTSGSYNEQFF.

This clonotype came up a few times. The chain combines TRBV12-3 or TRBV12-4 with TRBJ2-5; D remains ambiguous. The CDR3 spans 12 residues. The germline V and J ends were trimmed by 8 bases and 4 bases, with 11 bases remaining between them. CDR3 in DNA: TGTGCCAGCCGCGATCAGGCAGAGACCCAGTACTTC. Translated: CASRDQAETQYF.

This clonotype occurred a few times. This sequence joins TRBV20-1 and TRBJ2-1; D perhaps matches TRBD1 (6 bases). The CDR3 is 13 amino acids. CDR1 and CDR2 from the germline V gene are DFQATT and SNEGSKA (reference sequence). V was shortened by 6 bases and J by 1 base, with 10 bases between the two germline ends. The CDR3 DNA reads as TGCAGTGCGGTCAGGGGTTCCTACAATGAGCAGTTCTTC. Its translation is CSAVRGSYNEQFF.

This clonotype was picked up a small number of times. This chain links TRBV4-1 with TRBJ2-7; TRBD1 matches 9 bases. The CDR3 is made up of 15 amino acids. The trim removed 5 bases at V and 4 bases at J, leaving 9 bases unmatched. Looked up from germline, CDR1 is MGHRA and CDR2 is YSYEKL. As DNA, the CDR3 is TGCGCCAGCAGCGACACCGGGACAGGGACGTACGAGCAGTACTTC. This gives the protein CASSDTGTGTYEQYF.

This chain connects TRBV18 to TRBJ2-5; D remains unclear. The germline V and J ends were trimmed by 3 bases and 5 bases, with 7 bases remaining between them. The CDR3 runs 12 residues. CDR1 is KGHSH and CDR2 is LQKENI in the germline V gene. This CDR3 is CASSPSDETQYF. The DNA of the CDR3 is TGTGCCAGCTCACCGAGCGATGAGACCCAGTACTTC.